A selection of T cell receptor beta chains follows, all from one sample in a study of shared clonotypes between healthy human individuals. The data were produced by immunoSEQ multiplex PCR, yet TCRdb's version contains in-frame clones alone and is incomplete. The sample comprises around 100,000 clones, about 72% of which are singletons, and roughly 22% rests with the top ten. The sequencing sample was made of memory CD8+ T cells sorted from blood. All receptors derive from a woman under 40 in good health. The conserved cysteine and the conserved F or W are not part of the CDR3 here. The order of the fields is D gene, CDR3 length, J gene, V gene, CDR3 protein. The D gene is left open where the match is weak.

-,15,TRBJ2-3,TRBV7-9,ASSLSLRSDGTDTQY
-,12,TRBJ1-1,TRBV6-1,ASSGRGGTTEAF
-,11,TRBJ1-1,TRBV9,ASSEGGGTEAF
TRBD2,17,TRBJ2-2,TRBV28,ASSSSGLAGGLYTGELF
TRBD2,13,TRBJ2-1,TRBV7-2,ASRSTGTSYNEQF
-,12,TRBJ2-1,TRBV29-1,SVEWTGAPNEQF
-,11,TRBJ1-1,TRBV9,ASSVGFNTEAF
-,13,TRBJ2-3,TRBV27,ASSPGVRVADTQY
-,13,TRBJ1-4,TRBV15,ATSRDFGEMGKLF
-,14,TRBJ2-3,TRBV5-1,ASSFVSGQLTDTQY
-,12,TRBJ1-2,TRBV6-1,ASSEVGGGGGYT
TRBD1,13,TRBJ1-5,TRBV7-8,ASSLNRGSNQPQH
TRBD2,12,TRBJ2-7,TRBV6-5,ASRRGREGYEQY
TRBD2,12,TRBJ2-1,TRBV5-1,ASSIRDYHNEQF
-,11,TRBJ1-4,TRBV6-4,ASSVSDNEKLF
-,12,TRBJ2-4,TRBV27,ASSLNQGMDIQY
-,15,TRBJ1-3,TRBV7-9,ASSFKSPITSGNTIY
TRBD1,11,TRBJ2-7,TRBV9,ASSVGGTGFEY
TRBD1,13,TRBJ2-2,TRBV28,ASSPRQGNTGELF
-,15,TRBJ2-7,TRBV7-8,ASSLNGFWQDFYEQY
-,12,TRBJ2-5,TRBV11-2,ASSPSPGQETQY
-,13,TRBJ1-4,TRBV19,ASSVQHATNEKLF
-,12,TRBJ2-2,TRBV4-1,ASSPLGVGGELF
-,13,TRBJ2-3,TRBV27,ASSLSPRGTDTQY
-,11,TRBJ2-1,TRBV5-6,ASSLGSYNEQF
-,14,TRBJ2-3,TRBV4-2,ASSQDSGVGADTQY
TRBD2,12,TRBJ2-1,TRBV7-9,ASSLGLAGAEQF
-,14,TRBJ2-5,TRBV7-9,ASSFYGAREKETQY
-,12,TRBJ2-1,TRBV29-1,SGSAADSYNEQF
-,12,TRBJ2-2,TRBV7-9,ASSLRAYTGELF
-,11,TRBJ1-1,TRBV18,ASSLQENTEAF
-,13,TRBJ2-1,TRBV10-3,AIAGSGPFYNEQF
-,11,TRBJ2-7,TRBV28,ASESYRFHEQY
-,10,TRBJ2-1,TRBV10-3,ATTGKDNEQF
TRBD1,14,TRBJ2-1,TRBV25-1,ASSGQVDLSYNEQF
TRBD1,14,-,TRBV6-1,ASSEGLGQGSHEQY
-,11,TRBJ1-2,TRBV27,ASRPSRLYGYT
TRBD1,12,TRBJ2-7,TRBV25-1,ASSDPTGLEEQY
-,9,TRBJ2-7,TRBV20-1,SGFGDYEQY
-,12,TRBJ2-3,TRBV4-1,ASSQVGLADTQY
-,13,TRBJ2-5,TRBV27,ASSFIRDFQETQY
-,12,TRBJ2-3,TRBV9,ASSPLRSTDTQY
TRBD1,13,TRBJ2-5,TRBV6-1,ASSEITGGEDTQY
TRBD2,13,TRBJ2-5,TRBV5-1,ASSLQGTSGETQY
TRBD2,13,TRBJ2-7,TRBV6-1,ASSARAGGFYEQY
-,14,TRBJ1-1,TRBV7-8,ASSHPDAGIDTEAF
-,14,TRBJ2-6,TRBV4-1,ASSQGQAMGANVLT
-,11,TRBJ2-2,TRBV7-9,ASSPRPTGELF
-,12,TRBJ2-7,TRBV6-1,ASTTRGPFYEQY
TRBD1,14,-,TRBV25-1,ASSESRDRGTYEQY
-,11,TRBJ1-1,TRBV28,ASRLIRGARAF